Presented here are 20 T cell receptor beta chains from one specimen sequenced in a study of OX40 agonist ivuxolimab in advanced cancers. The protocol was immunoSEQ multiplex PCR, while the TCRdb copy is restricted to in-frame clones and leaves out a portion. The repertoire has around 100,000 clones, approximately 92% of them found once; the top ten carry roughly 0.33%. The sample was CD4+ or CD8+ T cells sorted from blood, taken in a trial of the OX40 agonist ivuxolimab. These receptors came from an adult with an advanced solid tumor such as melanoma, head and neck, liver or kidney cancer.

This clone was counted a few times. The chain employs TRBV5-4 and TRBJ1-2; D possibly corresponds to TRBD1 (6 bases). Germline assignment: CDR1 SGHNT and CDR2 YYREEE (reference sequence). V gave up 1 base and J gave up 4 bases, with 11 bases separating them. The CDR3 is 14 amino acids. The CDR3, as DNA: TGTGCCAGCAGCTTGAGGACAGAAAGCTATGGCTACACCTTC. This gives the protein CASSLRTESYGYTF.

This sequence joins TRBV7-3 and TRBJ1-5; 7 bases line up with TRBD1. Losses at the gene ends were 2 bases for V and 0 bases for J; bases not matched to a gene: 10. The germline V gene encodes CDR1 SGHTA and CDR2 FQGTGA. This CDR3 contains 18 residues. For the CDR3, the DNA is TGTGCCAGCAGCTTAGGACAGGTAGCCTCATATAGCAATCAGCCCCAGCATTTT. Translated: CASSLGQVASYSNQPQHF.

The V and J genes are TRBV28 and TRBJ2-3; 8 nucleotides align to TRBD2. The ends lost 5 bases at V and 2 bases at J; junction bases unmatched: 6. Germline values: CDR1 MDHEN, CDR2 SYDVKM. The CDR3 has 15 amino acids. The CDR3 DNA reads TGTGCCAGCAGTGTTACTAGCGGCAACACAGATACGCAGTATTTT. Amino acid sequence: CASSVTSGNTDTQYF.

The rearrangement links TRBV11-2 to TRBJ1-1; unclear D gene. The CDR3 contains 15 residues. From germline, CDR1 is SGHAT and CDR2 FQNNGV. V was trimmed by 0 bases and J by 0 bases, leaving 8 bases between them. This CDR3 reads CASSLETAMNTEAFF. The CDR3 region has the DNA TGTGCCAGCAGCTTAGAAACAGCTATGAACACTGAAGCTTTCTTT.

This clone was picked up one time. The chain uses TRBV5-4 and TRBJ2-2, with D uncertain. V was clipped by 2 bases and J by 6 bases, with 8 bases between them. The CDR3 runs 13 residues. Germline values: CDR1 SGHNT, CDR2 YYREEE (reference sequence). The CDR3 nucleotides are TGTGCCAGCAGCTTAGTTGGGTCCGGGGAGCTGTTTTTT. Its translation is CASSLVGSGELFF.

V usage is TRBV9 and J usage is TRBJ2-2, with D perhaps TRBD2 (5 bases). Germline loops: CDR1 SGDLS, CDR2 YYNGEE. This CDR3 spans 14 amino acids. The V end was cut by 2 bases, the J end by 7 bases, with 12 bases between. The CDR3 here is CASSVRTEGGELFF. In DNA form, the CDR3 reads TGTGCCAGCAGCGTGCGGACTGAGGGCGGGGAGCTGTTTTTT.

The V call is TRBV30, the J call TRBJ1-3, with a possible D match to TRBD1 (5 bases). The CDR3 contains 15 residues. The V and J ends lost 4 bases and 4 bases respectively, with 17 bases between them. Germline V gene data show CDR1 as GTSNPN and CDR2 as SVGIG (reference sequence). The CDR3 coding sequence is TGTGCCTGGAAGGGGTTTTCGGTTACGGGAAACACCATATATTTT. Translated, it gives CAWKGFSVTGNTIYF.

The table lists this clone with a few counts. The chain employs TRBV5-4 and TRBJ2-5; 10 bases agree with TRBD2. V lost 0 bases, J lost 1 base, and 9 bases stayed unmatched. The CDR3 totals 18 residues. Looked up from germline, CDR1 is SGHNT and CDR2 is YYREEE (reference sequence). The CDR3 loop is CASSLGLAGAPRQETQYF. CDR3 DNA: TGTGCCAGCAGCTTGGGCCTAGCGGGAGCCCCTCGCCAAGAGACCCAGTACTTC.

This chain uses TRBV28 with TRBJ2-1; 10 bases line up with TRBD2. Trimming took 10 bases from V and 6 from J; bases not matched to a gene: 6. CDR1 is MDHEN and CDR2 is SYDVKM in the germline V gene. This CDR3 spans 13 amino acids. As DNA, the CDR3 is TGTGCCACCAGCGGGGGGGCGCGCAATGAGCAGTTCTTC. Protein sequence: CATSGGARNEQFF.

The chain couples TRBV4-1 to TRBJ1-3, with D perhaps TRBD1 (5 bases). This CDR3 contains 16 residues. Trimming removed 4 bases at V and 8 bases at J, with 21 bases between. CDR1 is MGHRA, CDR2 YSYEKL, per germline. The CDR3 DNA follows: TGCGCCAGCAGCCCAAGCCCACCAGGGCTTGAACACACCATATATTTT. It codes for CASSPSPPGLEHTIYF.

The CDR3 region is CASSWGGTPEAFF. The CDR3 DNA is TGTGCCAGCAGCTGGGGCGGCACGCCTGAAGCTTTCTTT. The genes are TRBV7-9 and TRBJ1-1; the D gene is possibly TRBD1 (5 bases). Germline CDR1 is SEHNR and CDR2 is FQNEAQ (reference sequence). CDR3 length: 13 residues. The V gene lost 4 bases and the J gene lost 6 bases, with 12 bases spanning the gap.

This chain uses TRBV19 with TRBJ2-5; D call uncertain. CDR3 length: 14 amino acids. V lost 5 bases, J lost 2 bases, and 12 bases lay in between. Germline V lookup: CDR1 LNHDA, CDR2 SQIVND (reference sequence). The CDR3 region has the DNA TGTGCCAGTAGTTTCAGATGGGGTCAAGAGACCCAGTACTTC. Protein product: CASSFRWGQETQYF.

This clone was observed a few times. The V call is TRBV7-3, the J call TRBJ1-6; D gene uncertain. Trimming pared 5 bases from V and 7 bases from J, leaving 9 bases between. CDR3 length: 13 residues. The germline V gene has CDR1 SGHTA and CDR2 FQGTGA. The CDR3 spells CASSVGRNSPLHF. CDR3 coding DNA: TGTGCCAGCAGCGTAGGCCGGAATTCACCCCTCCACTTT.

This rearrangement joins TRBV11-2 to TRBJ2-7, with D perhaps matching TRBD2 (5 bases). The V end was cut by 5 bases, the J end by 3 bases, with 17 bases between. CDR1 and CDR2 from the germline V gene are SGHAT and FQNNGV. The CDR3 totals 15 residues. The CDR3 protein is CASSDHWEAVYEQYF. CDR3 coding DNA: TGTGCCAGCAGCGATCACTGGGAAGCGGTCTACGAGCAGTACTTC.

This chain uses TRBV4-3 with TRBJ1-2; 7 bases agree with TRBD1. The CDR3 contains 15 residues. J lost 8 bases, V lost 0 bases, and 9 bases had no gene match. The germline CDR1 and CDR2 sequences are LGHNA and YSLEER. In nucleotides, the CDR3 is TGCGCCAGCAGCCAAGATTTCGACAGGGATGTCGGCTACACCTTC. This gives the protein CASSQDFDRDVGYTF.

The chain couples TRBV28 to TRBJ2-1; 10 bases map to TRBD2. Germline V gene sequence: CDR1 MDHEN, CDR2 SYDVKM. V trimming: 6 bases; J trimming: 9 bases; junction bases outside the gene matches: 5. The CDR3 extends over 13 amino acids. CDR3 region: CASRSSGRTEQFF. In nucleotides, the CDR3 is TGTGCCAGCAGGTCTAGCGGGAGAACTGAGCAGTTCTTC.

This sequence joins TRBV23-1 and TRBJ1-1; TRBD1 matches 12 bases. TRBV23-1 is filed as an ORF, its function uncertain. V gave up 0 bases and J gave up 3 bases; unmatched junction bases: 14. The CDR3 extends over 20 amino acids. The CDR3 protein is CASSQSRPSGQGANDTEAFF. As DNA, the CDR3 is TGCGCCAGCAGTCAATCCCGGCCTTCGGGACAGGGGGCTAACGACACTGAAGCTTTCTTT.

This chain uses TRBV6-6 with TRBJ2-7; D gene unclear. The length of the CDR3 is 16 residues. The V gene's germline CDR1 is MNHNY and CDR2 SVGAGI (reference sequence). V dropped 2 bases and J dropped 4 bases, with 18 bases sitting between them. The CDR3 reads CASSYNIRGPSYEQYF. The CDR3 DNA reads TGTGCCAGCAGTTACAACATCCGTGGACCATCTTACGAGCAGTACTTC.

This clone occurred a few times. CDR3 in DNA: TGCGCCACCTCTAGAAGACAGGGAACAGATACGCAGTATTTT. Translating gives CATSRRQGTDTQYF. The genes are TRBV5-1 and TRBJ2-3; 7 bases match TRBD1. CDR1 is SGHRS and CDR2 is YFSETQ in the germline V gene. The CDR3 consists of 14 residues. Unmatched junction bases numbered 10, after V lost 9 bases and J lost 3 bases.

The chain is built from TRBV5-4 and TRBJ2-1, with 10 positions matching TRBD2. The CDR3 covers 15 residues. Germline CDR1 reads SGHNT; CDR2 reads YYREEE (reference sequence). The junction had 5 bases not matched to a gene; V was cut back by 0 bases and J by 8 bases. CDR3 nucleotides: TGTGCCAGCAGCTTGGGTGGACTAGCGGTGGATGAGCAGTTCTTC. Residues: CASSLGGLAVDEQFF.